This entry concerns a single T cell receptor (beta chain). In the authors' workflow: Reference gene primer amplification gave nucleated cell count estimates. Using immunoSEQ multiplex PCR, the repertoire was profiled, and TCRdb retains in-frame clones only, with some absent. V and J calls plus clone size are reproduced from that table; the DNA served to infer D and trimming. The table lists hundreds of thousands of clones, around 84% of them singletons, with 3% in the top ten. Germline V gene data show CDR1 as MGHDK and CDR2 as SYGVNS. With 4 bases clipped from V and 2 bases from J, the junction kept 2 bases outside the gene matches. The CDR3 is 14 amino acids. This sample was included in a study of blood T cell repertoires in COVID-19. In the study overall: The United States, Italy and Spain provided the acute and convalescent COVID-19 samples.

J is TRBJ2-5 and V is TRBV25-1; 9 bases line up with TRBD1. Sequencing used peripheral blood. The TCR originated in a human donor in a cohort sampled during active COVID-19. CDR3 in DNA: TGTGCCAGCAGTGGGGACAGGGCTCAAGAGACCCAGTACTTC. This sequence encodes CASSGDRAQETQYF.